The 12 T cell receptor beta chains reported below all come from one sample, sequenced in a study of shared clonotypes between healthy human individuals. Assay: immunoSEQ multiplex PCR; the TCRdb copy retains only in-frame clones and omits some. Of roughly 2 million clones listed, 95% were seen once; the top ten hold 0.1% to 0.15%. Sequencing was performed on naive CD4+ T cells sorted from blood. Subset in this sample: CD45RA+ positively selected. The receptor set was obtained from a man aged 18 to 35 in good health.

This chain connects TRBV5-4 to TRBJ1-5; D uncertain. CDR1 is SGHNT and CDR2 is YYREEE in the germline V gene (reference sequence). The CDR3 runs to 11 residues. V lost 5 bases to trimming and J lost 5 bases, with 5 bases between them. CDR3 protein: CASSPDQPQHF. The CDR3 coding sequence is TGTGCCAGCAGTCCCGATCAGCCCCAGCATTTT.

This chain uses TRBV7-3 with TRBJ2-1, with 9 bases matching TRBD1. CDR3 length equals 16 residues. Germline lookup yields CDR1 SGHTA and CDR2 FQGTGA. The V gene end was trimmed by 7 bases and the J gene end by 6 bases; junction bases not matched to a gene: 13. CDR3: CASTARTGTGSNEQFF. For the CDR3, the DNA is TGTGCCAGCACCGCCAGGACCGGGACAGGGTCCAATGAGCAGTTCTTC.

The chain has TRBV5-1 and TRBJ2-1; D gene unclear. Germline V gene data show CDR1 as SGHRS and CDR2 as YFSETQ. Deletions cut 2 bases from V and 9 bases from J, with 9 bases between. The CDR3 runs 12 residues. CDR3 DNA sequence: TGCGCCAGCAGCTTTCCAGGCGGTGAGCAGTTCTTC. Amino acids: CASSFPGGEQFF.

The V gene is TRBV5-5, the J gene TRBJ2-7; no definite D call. CDR3 length: 13 residues. In germline, CDR1 is SGHKS, CDR2 YYEKEE (reference sequence). V lost 0 bases to trimming and J lost 4 bases, with 8 bases between them. CDR3 amino acids: CASSLAYGYEQYF. The CDR3 DNA follows: TGTGCCAGCAGCTTGGCGTATGGGTACGAGCAGTACTTC.

The rearrangement joins TRBV5-1 to TRBJ2-7; no clear D gene. CDR3 size: 14 residues. Germline CDR1 reads SGHRS; CDR2 reads YFSETQ. V lost 0 bases and J lost 1, with 8 bases in between. The CDR3 DNA is TGCGCCAGCAGCTTGGAGACACTTTCCTACGAGCAGTACTTC. This translates into CASSLETLSYEQYF.

This chain uses TRBV2 with TRBJ2-3; a possible D gene is TRBD2 (5 bases). This CDR3 has 13 residues. The ends were cut back, 2 bases at V and 13 bases at J, with 16 bases in the middle. Germline V gene data show CDR1 as SNHLY and CDR2 as FYNNEI. The chain's CDR3 is CASSESGTSKEYF. CDR3 DNA: TGTGCCAGCAGTGAATCGGGTACTAGTAAGGAGTATTTT.

The V call is TRBV19, the J call TRBJ1-5; D ambiguous. In germline, CDR1 is LNHDA, CDR2 SQIVND (reference sequence). CDR3 length equals 14 residues. V lost 2 bases and J lost 3, with 8 bases in between. CDR3 DNA sequence: TGTGCCAGTAGTATATTTAGTAACAATCAGCCCCAGCATTTT. It is translated as CASSIFSNNQPQHF.

J is TRBJ2-3 and V is TRBV5-6; 10 nucleotides line up with TRBD2. After removal of 3 bases from V and 2 bases from J, the junction contained 15 bases not matched to a gene. Germline-derived CDR1 and CDR2 are SGHDT and YYEEEE. This CDR3 has 19 amino acids. The CDR3 spells CASSSNLAGGARLTDTQYF. The CDR3, as DNA: TGTGCCAGCAGCTCCAATTTAGCGGGGGGCGCCAGACTCACAGATACGCAGTATTTT.

CDR3 bases: TGTGCCAGCTCACCACTCGAGGGGTTTGAAGCTTTCTTT. This gives the protein CASSPLEGFEAFF. This chain links TRBV18 with TRBJ1-1, with D possibly being TRBD1 (5 bases). The V end lost 1 base, the J end lost 7 bases, and 10 bases lay between the germline ends. The germline V gene encodes CDR1 KGHSH and CDR2 LQKENI. The CDR3 runs 13 residues.

The chain has TRBV6-5 and TRBJ1-1, with D uncertain. Trimming left V 7 bases short and J 4 bases short, with 16 bases between. This CDR3 region has 14 residues. Germline V gene data show CDR1 as MNHEY and CDR2 as SVGAGI. CDR3 loop: CASTYLPGSTEAFF. The DNA for the CDR3 is TGTGCCAGCACCTACCTCCCGGGTTCCACTGAAGCTTTCTTT.

The chain employs TRBV18 and TRBJ1-1, with D possibly matching TRBD1 (5 bases). This CDR3 spans 16 amino acids. Germline CDR1 reads KGHSH; CDR2 reads LQKENI. The germline V and J ends were trimmed by 6 bases and 1 base, with 18 bases remaining between them. The CDR3 loop is CASSPGLDAPNTEAFF. The DNA of the CDR3 is TGTGCCAGCTCCCCAGGGCTGGATGCCCCGAACACTGAAGCTTTCTTT.

The genes are TRBV30 and TRBJ1-5; D unclear. The V end was cut by 2 bases, the J end by 0 bases, with 8 bases between. Germline V CDR1 and CDR2: GTSNPN, SVGIG (reference sequence). The CDR3 loop spans 14 amino acids. As DNA, the CDR3 is TGTGCCTGGAGTCCCTCGAATAGCAATCAGCCCCAGCATTTT. Translated: CAWSPSNSNQPQHF.